The T cell receptor (beta chain) described here comes from a study of long-term antiretroviral therapy in people with HIV. Whole-study results and caveats: Subsequent to ART, diversity was augmented yet persisted below that of transplant donor controls. Missing from the dataset were any data on ART adherence, viral resistance or therapy changes.

Going into DNA extraction, samples held roughly 0.85-11 million cryopreserved PBMC. Comment on this clone: Its matching antigen is unknown.

The V gene's germline CDR1 is LNHNV and CDR2 YYDKDF (reference sequence). V lost 1 base, J lost 1 base, and 5 bases stayed unmatched. The CDR3 has 17 residues. A v3.0 immunoSEQ assay was performed at survey level. Assay used: immunoSEQ multiplex PCR; TCRdb lists only in-frame clones, some missing. The profile shows about 28,000 clones, around 80% of them singletons. The receptor comes from a man younger than 30 with HIV. The material was unsorted PBMCs, obtained 1.5 years before starting antiretroviral therapy. The chain joins TRBV15 to TRBJ2-1; 9 nucleotides line up with TRBD1. CDR3 region: CATSRVVDRGSYNEQFF. The CDR3, as DNA: TGTGCCACCAGCAGAGTAGTTGACAGGGGGTCCTACAATGAGCAGTTCTTC.